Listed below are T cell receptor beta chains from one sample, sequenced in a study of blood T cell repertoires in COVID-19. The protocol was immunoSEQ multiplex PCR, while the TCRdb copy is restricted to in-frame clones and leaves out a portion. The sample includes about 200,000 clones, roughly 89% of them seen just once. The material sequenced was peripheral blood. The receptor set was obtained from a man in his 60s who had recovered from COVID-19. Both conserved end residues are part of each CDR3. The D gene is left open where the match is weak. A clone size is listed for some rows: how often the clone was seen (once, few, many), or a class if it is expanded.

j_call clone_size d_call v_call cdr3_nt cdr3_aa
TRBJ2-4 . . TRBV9 TGTGCCAGCAGCGTAGCGGCAGGGGAAAAAAACATTCAGTACTTC CASSVAAGEKNIQYF
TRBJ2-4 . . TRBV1 TGCACCAGCAGCCAACACAAAAGCGGGAGACTAGCCAAAAACATTCAGTACTTC CTSSQHKSGRLAKNIQYF
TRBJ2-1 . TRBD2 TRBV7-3 TGTGCCAGCAGCATCCCGGGCACTAGCGGGAGGCTGTTCTTC CASSIPGTSGRLFF
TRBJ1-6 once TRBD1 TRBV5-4 TGTGCCAGCAGCTTTGGACAGGGCCTGCGTTCACCCCTCCACTTT CASSFGQGLRSPLHF
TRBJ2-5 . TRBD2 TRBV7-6 TGTGCCAGCAGCTTTTTCCCCTCGACTAGCGGGGGCGCCCAAGAGACCCAGTACTTC CASSFFPSTSGGAQETQYF
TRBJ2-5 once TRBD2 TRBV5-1 TGCGCCAGCAGCTTGTCCAGCGGGGGGGCGCGGGGTCAAGAGACCCAGTACTTC CASSLSSGGARGQETQYF
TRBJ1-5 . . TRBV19 TGTGCCAGTAGTCCGGAGGCACCAAGGGTGGGGAGTCAGCCCCAGCATTTT CASSPEAPRVGSQPQHF
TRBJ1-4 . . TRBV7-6 TGTGCCAGCAGCTCCAGAGGGAACTTTGGGGAAAAACTGTTTTTT CASSSRGNFGEKLFF
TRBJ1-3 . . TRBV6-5 TGTGCCAGCAGTTATCAGGGGCCGAGCTCTGGAAACACCATATATTTT CASSYQGPSSGNTIYF
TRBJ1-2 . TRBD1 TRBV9 TGTGCCAGCAGCGTAACTGGGACAGGAGCCAGTGAACGGTATGGCTACACCTTC CASSVTGTGASERYGYTF
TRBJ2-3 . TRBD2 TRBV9 TGTGCCAGCAGCCGAAGCGGCGGGAGAATCACAGATACGCAGTATTTT CASSRSGGRITDTQYF
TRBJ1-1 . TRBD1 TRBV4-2 TGTGCCAGCAGCCAGACAGGGGGGATTGAAGCTTTCTTT CASSQTGGIEAFF
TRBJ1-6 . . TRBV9 TGTGCCAGCAGCGTAGTGGGACTGATCAATTCACCCCTCCACTTT CASSVVGLINSPLHF
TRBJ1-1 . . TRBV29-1 TGCAGCGTTGAAGGGGCCACTGAAGCTTTCTTT CSVEGATEAFF
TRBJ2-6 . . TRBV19 TGTGCCAGTAGTGACAGCCTAGCTGGGGCCAACGTCCTGACTTTC CASSDSLAGANVLTF
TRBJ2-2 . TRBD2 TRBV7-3 TGTGCCAGCAGCCCCGACGGACTAGCGGGAGGCTTCGGGGAGCTGTTTTTT CASSPDGLAGGFGELFF
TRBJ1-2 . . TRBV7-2 TGTGCCAGCAACCAGCGAGGCAACTATGGCTACACCTTC CASNQRGNYGYTF
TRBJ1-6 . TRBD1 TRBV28 TGTGCCAGCAGGATGGGACAGGTGATTAATTCACCCCTCCACTTT CASRMGQVINSPLHF
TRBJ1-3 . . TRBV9 TGTGCCAGCAGCGCATCAGGGTCCGTGCCCTCTGGAAACACCATATATTTT CASSASGSVPSGNTIYF
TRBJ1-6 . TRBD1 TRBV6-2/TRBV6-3 TGTGCCAGCAGCCCCGGGACAGGCGGTAATTCACCCCTCCACTTT CASSPGTGGNSPLHF
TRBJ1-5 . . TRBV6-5 TGTGCCAGCAGACGGACAGCAGCAAGTGATCAGCCCCAGCATTTT CASRRTAASDQPQHF
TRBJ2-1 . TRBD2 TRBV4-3 TGCGCCAGCAGCCAGGGACTAGCGGAGAGCAATGAGCAGTTCTTC CASSQGLAESNEQFF